Here is one T cell receptor (beta chain) with its context. This sample is part of a study of OX40 agonist ivuxolimab in advanced cancers. Data came from immunoSEQ multiplex PCR; TCRdb stores just in-frame clones and leaves some out. Here the sample spans about 32,000 clones, around 83% being singletons. J gave up 4 bases and V 0 bases, and 5 bases lay outside the gene matches. The CDR3 covers 15 residues. CDR1 is WSHSY and CDR2 is SAAADI in the germline V gene. The rearrangement joins TRBV10-2 to TRBJ2-7, with 8 bases aligning to TRBD1. The starting material was CD4+ or CD8+ T cells sorted from blood, obtained in a trial of the OX40 agonist ivuxolimab. This TCR was sampled from an adult with an advanced solid tumor such as melanoma, head and neck, liver or kidney cancer. Written as DNA, the CDR3 is TGCGCCAGCAGTGAGTCCCAGGGGGCACTGTACGAGCAGTACTTC. Its protein product is CASSESQGALYEQYF.